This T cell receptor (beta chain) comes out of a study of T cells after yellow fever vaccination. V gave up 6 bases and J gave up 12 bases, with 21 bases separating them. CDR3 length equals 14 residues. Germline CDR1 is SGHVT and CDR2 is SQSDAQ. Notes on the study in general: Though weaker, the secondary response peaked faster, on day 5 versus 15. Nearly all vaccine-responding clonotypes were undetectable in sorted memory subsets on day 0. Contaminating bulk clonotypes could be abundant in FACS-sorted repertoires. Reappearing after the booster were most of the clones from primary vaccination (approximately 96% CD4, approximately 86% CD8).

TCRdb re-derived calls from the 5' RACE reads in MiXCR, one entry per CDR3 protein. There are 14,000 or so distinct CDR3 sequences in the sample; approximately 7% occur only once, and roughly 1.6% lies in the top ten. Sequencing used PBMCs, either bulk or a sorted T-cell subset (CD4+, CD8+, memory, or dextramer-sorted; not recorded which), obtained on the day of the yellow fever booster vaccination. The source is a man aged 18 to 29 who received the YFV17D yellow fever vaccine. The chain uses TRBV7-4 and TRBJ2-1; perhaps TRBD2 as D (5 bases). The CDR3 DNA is TGTGCCAGCAGGACGCAAGGCCCGGGGATTGTGCAGTTCTTC. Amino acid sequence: CASRTQGPGIVQFF.